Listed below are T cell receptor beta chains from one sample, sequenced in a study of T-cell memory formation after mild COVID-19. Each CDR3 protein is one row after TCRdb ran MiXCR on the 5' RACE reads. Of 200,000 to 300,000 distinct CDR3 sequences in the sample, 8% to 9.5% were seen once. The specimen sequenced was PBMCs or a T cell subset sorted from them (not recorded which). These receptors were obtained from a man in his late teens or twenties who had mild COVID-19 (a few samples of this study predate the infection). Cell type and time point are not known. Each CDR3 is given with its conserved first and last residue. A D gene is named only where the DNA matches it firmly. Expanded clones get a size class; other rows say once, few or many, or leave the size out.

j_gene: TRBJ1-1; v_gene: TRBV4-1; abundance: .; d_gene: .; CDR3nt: TGCGCCAGCAGCCAAGACAGGTCAACAACTGAAGCTTTCTTT; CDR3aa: CASSQDRSTTEAFF
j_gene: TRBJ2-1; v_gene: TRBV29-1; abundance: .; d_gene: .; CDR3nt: TGCAGCGTTGTGGGGCTGGCCAATGAGCAGTTCTTC; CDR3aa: CSVVGLANEQFF
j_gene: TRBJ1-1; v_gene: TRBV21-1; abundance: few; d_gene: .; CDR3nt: TGTGCCAGCAGCAAACGAGGCAGGAGCACTGAAGCTTTCTTT; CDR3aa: CASSKRGRSTEAFF
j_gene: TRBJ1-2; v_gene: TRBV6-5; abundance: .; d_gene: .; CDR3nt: TGTGCCAGCGGGGAAACGGGGGGTTACTATGGCTACACCTTC; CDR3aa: CASGETGGYYGYTF
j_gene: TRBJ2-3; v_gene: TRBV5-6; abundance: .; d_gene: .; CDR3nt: TGTGCCAGCAGCCCCGGGCCGGGCCGGGACCTCACAGATACGCAGTATTTT; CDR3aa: CASSPGPGRDLTDTQYF
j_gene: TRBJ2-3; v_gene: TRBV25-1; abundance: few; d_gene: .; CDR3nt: TGTGCCAGCAGTGACCCGCCAGATACGCAGTATTTT; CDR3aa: CASSDPPDTQYF
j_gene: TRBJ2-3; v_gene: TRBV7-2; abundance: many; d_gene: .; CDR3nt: TGTGCCAGCAGCTTAGGGGCGGGGTTGGCAGATACGCAGTATTTT; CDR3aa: CASSLGAGLADTQYF
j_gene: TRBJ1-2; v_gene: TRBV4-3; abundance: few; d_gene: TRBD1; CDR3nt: TGCGCCAGCAGCCGGGGGGACAGAAGGGGCTACACCTTC; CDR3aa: CASSRGDRRGYTF
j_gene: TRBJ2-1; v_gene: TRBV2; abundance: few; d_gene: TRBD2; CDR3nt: TGTGCCAGCAGTGACCCGACTAGCGGGGGGTTTCCTTACAATGAGCAGTTCTTC; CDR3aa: CASSDPTSGGFPYNEQFF
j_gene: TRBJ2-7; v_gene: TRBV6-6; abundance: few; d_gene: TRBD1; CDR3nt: TGTGCCAGCAGTTTTACCGGGACAGATTACGAGCAGTACTTC; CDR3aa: CASSFTGTDYEQYF
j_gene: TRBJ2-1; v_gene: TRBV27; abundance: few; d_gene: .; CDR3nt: TGTGCCAGCAGGGGGGTGTATGGGGGGAGATACAATGAGCAGTTCTTC; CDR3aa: CASRGVYGGRYNEQFF
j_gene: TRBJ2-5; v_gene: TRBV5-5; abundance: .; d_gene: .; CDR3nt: TGTGCCAGCAGTCCCCTTGTAGGGGCCCAAGAGACCCAGTACTTC; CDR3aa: CASSPLVGAQETQYF
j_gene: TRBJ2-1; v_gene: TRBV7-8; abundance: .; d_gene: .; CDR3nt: TGTGCCAGCAGCCCAACCAAGGGGGCGGGGGAGCAGTTCTTC; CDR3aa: CASSPTKGAGEQFF
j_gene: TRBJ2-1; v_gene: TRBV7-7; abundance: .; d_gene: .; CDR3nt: TGTGCCAGCAGCTTAGCAGAGAGAGGTGAGCAGTTCTTC; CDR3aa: CASSLAERGEQFF
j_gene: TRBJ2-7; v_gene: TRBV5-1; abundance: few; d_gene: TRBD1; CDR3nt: TGCGCCAGCAGCCCGGGACAGGGGATCAACGAGCAGTACTTC; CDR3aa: CASSPGQGINEQYF
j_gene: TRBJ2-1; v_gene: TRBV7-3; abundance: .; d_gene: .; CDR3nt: TGTGCCAGCAGCTTAAACCGGCTTAACAATGAGCAGTTCTTC; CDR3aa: CASSLNRLNNEQFF
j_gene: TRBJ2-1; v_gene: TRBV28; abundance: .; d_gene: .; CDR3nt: TGTGCCAGCAGTCTAGGGGGGGTCAGCTCCTACAATGAGCAGTTCTTC; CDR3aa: CASSLGGVSSYNEQFF
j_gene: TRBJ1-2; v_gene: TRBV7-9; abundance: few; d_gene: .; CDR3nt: TGTGCCAGCAGCTTAGGGCGCCAAGGGGGACCCACCTTC; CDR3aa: CASSLGRQGGPTF
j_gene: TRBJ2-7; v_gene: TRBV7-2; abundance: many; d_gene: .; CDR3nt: TGTGCCAGCAGCTTAGATAGGACCCAAGAGCAGTACTTC; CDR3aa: CASSLDRTQEQYF
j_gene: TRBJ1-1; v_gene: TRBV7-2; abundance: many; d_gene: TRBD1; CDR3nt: TGTGCCAGCAGCCTCCGGACAGGGAGCACTGAAGCTTTCTTT; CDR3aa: CASSLRTGSTEAFF
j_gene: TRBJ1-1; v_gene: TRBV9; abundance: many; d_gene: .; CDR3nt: TGTGCCAGCAGCGTAGGAGAAAGGGATTCTATGAACACTGAAGCTTTCTTT; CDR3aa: CASSVGERDSMNTEAFF